The 4 T cell receptor beta chains listed next were all sequenced from one sample in a study of long-term antiretroviral therapy in people with HIV. Version v3.0 of the immunoSEQ assay was performed at survey level. Sequencing was performed with immunoSEQ multiplex PCR; in TCRdb, only in-frame clones are kept and a portion is missing. The table lists fewer than 40,000 clones, 90% to 95% of them singletons. The sequencing used unsorted PBMCs, collected around 5.5 years after starting antiretroviral therapy. The receptors here all came from a woman in her forties or fifties with HIV.

Notes on this clone: Other DNA sequences in this sample translate to the same CDR3. V gene TRBV9 combines with J gene TRBJ2-2, with D possibly being TRBD1 or TRBD2 (5 bases each). Germline loops: CDR1 SGDLS, CDR2 YYNGEE. The CDR3 runs 15 residues. V was pared by 2 bases and J by 2 bases, with 10 bases between. The CDR3 reads CASSVAGSNTGELFF. The DNA for the CDR3 is TGTGCCAGCAGCGTCGCAGGGAGCAACACCGGGGAGCTGTTTTTT.

The gene calls are TRBV5-1 and TRBJ2-5; 11 bases map to TRBD2. J lost 3 bases, V lost 1 base, and 2 bases had no gene match. This CDR3 comprises 15 residues. The germline V gene encodes CDR1 SGHRS and CDR2 YFSETQ. Here the CDR3 reads CASSLLGLAEETQYF. For the CDR3, the DNA is TGCGCCAGCAGCTTGCTGGGACTAGCGGAAGAGACCCAGTACTTC. Supplemented by reference TRBV5-1 and TRBJ2-5, the full variable domain reads KAGVTQTPRYLIKTRGQQVTLSCSPISGHRSVSWYQQTPGQGLQFLFEYFSETQRNKGNFPGRFSGRQFSNSRSEMNVSTLELGDSALYLCASSLLGLAEETQYFGPGTRLLVL.

The J gene is TRBJ1-2, the V gene TRBV30, with D maybe TRBD1 (5 bases). Germline V gene sequence: CDR1 GTSNPN, CDR2 SVGIG (reference sequence). Trimming stripped 0 bases from V and 8 bases from J, with 13 bases between. The CDR3 is made up of 13 amino acids. CDR3 loop: CAWSVLQVWGYTF. CDR3 bases: TGTGCCTGGAGTGTGTTACAGGTCTGGGGCTACACCTTC. Full variable domain (remainder filled in from reference TRBV30 and TRBJ1-2): SQTIHQWPATLVQPVGSPLSLECTVEGTSNPNLYWYRQAAGRGLQLLFYSVGIGQISSEVPQNLSASRPQDRQFILSSKKLLLSDSGFYLCAWSVLQVWGYTFGSGTRLTVV.

The rearrangement uses TRBV4-3 and TRBJ1-3; D unresolved. This CDR3 has 16 residues. The V end lost 3 bases, the J end lost 0 bases, and 12 bases lay between the germline ends. Germline CDR1 and CDR2: LGHNA and YSLEER. The CDR3 protein is CASSHSWASSGNTIYF. The CDR3 DNA sequence: TGCGCCAGCAGCCACTCTTGGGCCTCCTCTGGAAACACCATATATTTT.